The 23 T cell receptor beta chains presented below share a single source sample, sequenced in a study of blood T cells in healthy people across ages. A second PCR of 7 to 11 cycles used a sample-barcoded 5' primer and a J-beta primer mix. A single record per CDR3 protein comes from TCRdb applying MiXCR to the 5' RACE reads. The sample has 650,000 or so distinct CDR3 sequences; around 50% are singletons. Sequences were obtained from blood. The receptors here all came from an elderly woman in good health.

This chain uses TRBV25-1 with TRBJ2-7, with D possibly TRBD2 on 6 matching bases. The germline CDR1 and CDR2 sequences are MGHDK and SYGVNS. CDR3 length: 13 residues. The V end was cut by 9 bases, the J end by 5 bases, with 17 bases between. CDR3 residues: CASTAGLWNEQYF. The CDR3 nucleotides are TGTGCCAGTACCGCGGGGTTGTGGAACGAGCAGTACTTC.

CDR3 sequence reads: CASSLQGQGADTQYF. In nucleotides, the CDR3 is TGTGCCAGCAGTTTACAAGGACAGGGTGCGGATACGCAGTATTTT. The chain employs TRBV28 and TRBJ2-3, with 8 bases matching TRBD1. Germline CDR1 and CDR2: MDHEN and SYDVKM. The CDR3 totals 15 residues. J was trimmed by 6 bases and V by 2 bases; bases with no gene match: 7. The entire variable domain, with the rest obtained from reference TRBV28 and TRBJ2-3, is as follows: DVKVTQSSRYLVKRTGEKVFLECVQDMDHENMFWYRQDPGLGLRLIYFSYDVKMKEKGDIPEGYSVSREKKERFSLILESASTNQTSMYLCASSLQGQGADTQYFGPGTRLTVL.

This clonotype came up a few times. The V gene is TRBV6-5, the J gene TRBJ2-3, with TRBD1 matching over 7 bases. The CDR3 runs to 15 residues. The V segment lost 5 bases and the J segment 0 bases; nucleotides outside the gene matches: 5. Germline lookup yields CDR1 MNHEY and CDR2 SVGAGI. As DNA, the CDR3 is TGTGCCAGCAGTGATCGGGACAGAAGCACAGATACGCAGTATTTT. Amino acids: CASSDRDRSTDTQYF.

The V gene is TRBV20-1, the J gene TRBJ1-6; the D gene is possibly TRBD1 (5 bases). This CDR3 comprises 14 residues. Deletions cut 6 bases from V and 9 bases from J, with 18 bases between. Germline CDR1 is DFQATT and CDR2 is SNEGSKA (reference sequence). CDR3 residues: CSAAGGEVTSPLHF. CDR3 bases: TGCAGTGCGGCCGGGGGGGAGGTTACTTCACCCCTCCACTTT.

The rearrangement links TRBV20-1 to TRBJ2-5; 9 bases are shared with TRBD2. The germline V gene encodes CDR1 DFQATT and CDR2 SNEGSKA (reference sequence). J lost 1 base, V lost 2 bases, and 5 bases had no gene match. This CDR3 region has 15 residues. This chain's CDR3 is CSARRAGGPQETQYF. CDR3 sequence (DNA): TGCAGTGCTAGAAGAGCGGGGGGACCCCAAGAGACCCAGTACTTC.

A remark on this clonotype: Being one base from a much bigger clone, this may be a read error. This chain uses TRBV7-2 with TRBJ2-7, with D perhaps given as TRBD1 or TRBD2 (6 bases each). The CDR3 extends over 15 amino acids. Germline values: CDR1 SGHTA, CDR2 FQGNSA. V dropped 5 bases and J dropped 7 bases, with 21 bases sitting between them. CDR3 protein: CASSTPHGGYNEQYF. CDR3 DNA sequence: TGTGCCAGCAGCACCCCGCACGGGGGCTACAATGAGCAGTACTTC.

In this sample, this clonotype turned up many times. The CDR3 DNA follows: TGCAGCGTTGAAGAACCGACGAGCATTCAGTACTTC. Residues: CSVEEPTSIQYF. The chain has TRBV29-1 and TRBJ2-4; unclear D gene. V was clipped by 0 bases and J by 9 bases, with 9 bases between them. This CDR3 is 12 amino acids long. The germline gives CDR1 SQVTM, CDR2 ANQGSEA.

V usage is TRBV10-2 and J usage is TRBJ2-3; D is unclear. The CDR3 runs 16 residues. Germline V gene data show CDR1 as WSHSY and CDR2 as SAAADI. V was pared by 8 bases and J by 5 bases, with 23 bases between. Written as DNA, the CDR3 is TGCGCCAGCTCCCACTCGGCAGAGTCGAACCAAGATACGCAGTATTTT. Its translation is CASSHSAESNQDTQYF.

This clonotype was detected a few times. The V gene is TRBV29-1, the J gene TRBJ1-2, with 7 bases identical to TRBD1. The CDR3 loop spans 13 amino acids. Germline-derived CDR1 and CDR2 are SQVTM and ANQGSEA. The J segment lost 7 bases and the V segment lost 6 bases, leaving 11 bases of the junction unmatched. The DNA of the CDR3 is TGCAGCGTAAGGACAGGCGGGGTGTCTGGCTACACCTTC. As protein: CSVRTGGVSGYTF.

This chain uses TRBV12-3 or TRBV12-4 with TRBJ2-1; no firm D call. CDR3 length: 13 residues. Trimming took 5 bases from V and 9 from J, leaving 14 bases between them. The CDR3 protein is CASSHTVGFEQFF. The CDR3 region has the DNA TGTGCCAGCAGTCACACTGTGGGATTTGAGCAGTTCTTC.

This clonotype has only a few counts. DNA of the CDR3: TGTGCCAGCAGACCCCAGATTCAAGGTGTCGAGCAGTACTTC. It encodes CASRPQIQGVEQYF. The chain joins TRBV6-2 or TRBV6-3 to TRBJ2-7; D gene unclear. Germline lookup yields CDR1 MNHEY and CDR2 SVGEGT. The CDR3 totals 14 residues. Trimming cost V 6 bases and J 6 bases, with 18 bases left between them.

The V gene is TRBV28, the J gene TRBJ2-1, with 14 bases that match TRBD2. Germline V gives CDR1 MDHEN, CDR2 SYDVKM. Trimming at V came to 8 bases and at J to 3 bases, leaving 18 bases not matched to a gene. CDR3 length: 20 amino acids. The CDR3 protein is CASPGQGTSGSRLDYNEQFF. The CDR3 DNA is TGTGCCAGCCCGGGACAGGGGACTAGCGGGAGTCGGTTAGACTACAATGAGCAGTTCTTC.

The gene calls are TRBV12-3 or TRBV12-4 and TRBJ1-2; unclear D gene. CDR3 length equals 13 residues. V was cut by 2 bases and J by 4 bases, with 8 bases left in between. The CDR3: CASSLTETYGYTF. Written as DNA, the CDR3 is TGTGCCAGCAGTTTAACAGAGACCTATGGCTACACCTTC.

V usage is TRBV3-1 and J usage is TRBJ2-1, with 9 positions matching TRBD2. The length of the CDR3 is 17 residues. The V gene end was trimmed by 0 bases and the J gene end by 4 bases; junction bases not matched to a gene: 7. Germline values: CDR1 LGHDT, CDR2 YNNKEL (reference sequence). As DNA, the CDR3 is TGTGCCAGCAGCCAAGATGCGGGAGGGGTAGGGTACAATGAGCAGTTCTTC. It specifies CASSQDAGGVGYNEQFF.

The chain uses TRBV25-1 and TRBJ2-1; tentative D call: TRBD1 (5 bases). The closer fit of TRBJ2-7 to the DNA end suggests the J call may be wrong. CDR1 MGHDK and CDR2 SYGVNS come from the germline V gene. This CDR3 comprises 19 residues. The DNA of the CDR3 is TGTGCCAGCAGTGGAGAGAGTATTCGACAGACACTAAAGAACAATGAGCAGTACTTC. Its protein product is CASSGESIRQTLKNNEQYF.

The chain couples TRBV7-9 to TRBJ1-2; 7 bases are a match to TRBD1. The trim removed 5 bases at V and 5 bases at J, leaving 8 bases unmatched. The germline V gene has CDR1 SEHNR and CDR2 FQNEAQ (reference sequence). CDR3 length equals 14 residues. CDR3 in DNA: TGTGCCAGCAGCCCAGGGACAGAGCTATATGGCTACACCTTC. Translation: CASSPGTELYGYTF.

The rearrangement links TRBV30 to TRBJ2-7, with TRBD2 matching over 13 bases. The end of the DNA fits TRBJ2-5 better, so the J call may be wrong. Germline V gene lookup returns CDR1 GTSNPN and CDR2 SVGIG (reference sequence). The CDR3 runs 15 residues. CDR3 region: CAWSVGLAGEETQYF. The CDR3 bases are TGTGCCTGGAGTGTCGGACTAGCGGGAGAAGAGACCCAGTACTTC.

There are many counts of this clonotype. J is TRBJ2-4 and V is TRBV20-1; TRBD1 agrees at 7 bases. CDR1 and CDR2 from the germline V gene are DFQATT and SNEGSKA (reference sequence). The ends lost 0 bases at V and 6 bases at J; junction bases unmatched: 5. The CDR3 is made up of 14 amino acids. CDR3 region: CSARERRQGNIQYF. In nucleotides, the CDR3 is TGCAGTGCTAGAGAGAGGCGACAGGGAAACATTCAGTACTTC.

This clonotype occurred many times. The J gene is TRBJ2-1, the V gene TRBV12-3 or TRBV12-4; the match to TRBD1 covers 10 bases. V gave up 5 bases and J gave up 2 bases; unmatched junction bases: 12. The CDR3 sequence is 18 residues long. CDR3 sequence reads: CASSPRGAGQGTYNEQFF. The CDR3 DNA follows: TGTGCCAGCAGTCCCCGCGGGGCGGGACAGGGGACCTACAATGAGCAGTTCTTC.

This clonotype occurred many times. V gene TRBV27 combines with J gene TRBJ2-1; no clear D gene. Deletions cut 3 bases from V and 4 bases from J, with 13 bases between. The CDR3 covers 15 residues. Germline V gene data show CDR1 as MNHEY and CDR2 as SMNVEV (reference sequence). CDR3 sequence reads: CASSFSDPWYNEQFF. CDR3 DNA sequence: TGTGCCAGCAGTTTTAGTGACCCTTGGTACAATGAGCAGTTCTTC.

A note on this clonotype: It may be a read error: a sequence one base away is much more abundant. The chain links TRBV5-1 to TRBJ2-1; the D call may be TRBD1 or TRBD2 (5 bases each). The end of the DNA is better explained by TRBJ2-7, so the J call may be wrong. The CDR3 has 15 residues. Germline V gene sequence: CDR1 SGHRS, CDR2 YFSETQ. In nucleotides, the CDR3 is TGCGCCAGCAGCTCGCCGGGACGATCCTACAATGAGCAGTACTTC. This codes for CASSSPGRSYNEQYF.

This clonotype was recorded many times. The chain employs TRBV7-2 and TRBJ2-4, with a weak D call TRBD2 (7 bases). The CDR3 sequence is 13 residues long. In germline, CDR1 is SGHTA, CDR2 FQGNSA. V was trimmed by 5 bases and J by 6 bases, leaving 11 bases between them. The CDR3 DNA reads TGTGCCAGCAGCAAGGGGGGGGGAAACATTCAGTACTTC. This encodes CASSKGGGNIQYF.

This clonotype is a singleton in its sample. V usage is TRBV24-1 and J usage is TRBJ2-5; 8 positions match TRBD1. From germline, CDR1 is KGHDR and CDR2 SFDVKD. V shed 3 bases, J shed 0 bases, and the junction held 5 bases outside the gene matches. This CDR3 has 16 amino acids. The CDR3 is CATSDPRGQDQETQYF. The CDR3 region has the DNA TGTGCCACCAGTGATCCCAGGGGACAGGACCAAGAGACCCAGTACTTC.